This note documents a single TCR beta chain sequence. This clone appeared once. The target of this receptor is not known. One base away there is no much larger clone; base qualities are not given. The donors belonged to the validation cohort of around 120 subjects, which was separate from the roughly 670-subject first cohort. This record comes from a study of cytomegalovirus exposure and HLA in healthy donors (dated by TCRdb to the late 2010s). At the level of the whole study: According to a later analysis, the roughly 130 validation repertoires were produced on the same platform as the 666 repertoires of the first cohort. The study was designed to test whether signatures of past pathogen exposure could be identified by cataloging public T cell receptors. A separate validation cohort of roughly 130 different subjects was used in addition to the approximately 670-subject first cohort. To predict cytomegalovirus infection status, the study brought together high-throughput TCR immunosequencing, statistical association of individual TCRs with disease status, and machine learning.

The library was made by the immunoSEQ multiplex PCR assay. Processing in the source paper ran as follows. A statistical classification framework was developed to diagnose cytomegalovirus status using the catalog of TCR beta chain sequences. TCRdb limited this immuneACCESS table to in-frame rearrangements with V and J called. A share of clones is missing; checked studies link under half to unresolved V genes, and the rest is unexplained. Clone size and V and J calls were adopted from that table, with D and trimming inferred from the DNA. For this sample the table gives tens of thousands of clones, of which 95% to 96% were detected only once. 4.5% of the sample comes from the top ten. Here is what the overall study found, with its caveats: Across donors, most TCR sequences were observed very rarely, whereas some public TCRs were present in many individuals. In vitro tests confirmed that a few of the cytomegalovirus-associated TCR beta chains recognize cytomegalovirus antigens. The authors suggested that the approach could potentially be generalized to other disease states and immunological phenotypes. A later analysis had no HLA typing for the validation cohort, so co-occurrence there was scored across all 130 or so repertoires. A total of 150 or so TCR beta chains were listed by the study as associated with cytomegalovirus. In both the original and validation cohorts, the classifier was reported to diagnose cytomegalovirus status with high specificity and sensitivity. Of the cluster scores, around 95% were above 0 in a later analysis, which found that TCRs clustered in the first cohort also tended to co-occur in the 120 validation repertoires.

CDR3 length: 15 amino acids, cysteine to phenylalanine. Kept here is only the CDR3 DNA, which spans 45 bases and is read in frame from base 1. Trimming leaves V shorter by 0 bases and J shorter by 10 bases, with the junction holding 9 bases beyond the gene matches. CDR1 and CDR2 (SGDLS, YYNGEE) derive from the germline V gene. The sequence was collected from a woman between 18 and 29 years old in good health and CMV-seropositive. What was sequenced was PBMCs. This sequence uses TRBV9 and TRBJ2-1; 8 of the junction bases match TRBD2. The bases read TGTGCCAGCAGCGTAGCGGGAGGGCGGGGAAAAGAGCAGTTCTTC. Translation gives CASSVAGGRGKEQFF.